This TCR beta chain was identified in a study of cytotoxic CD8 clonotypes in ibrutinib-treated CLL. Study details: Response samples came after a median 12 months of treatment, range 6 to 36.

Sequencing was designed to attain a depth spanning 1 in 200,000 to 1 in 1 million T cells. The protocol was immunoSEQ multiplex PCR, while the TCRdb copy is restricted to in-frame clones and leaves out a portion. The table lists hundreds of thousands of clones, under 75% of them singletons, with just over 15% in the top ten. This CDR3 contains 13 residues. V lost 6 bases to trimming and J lost 6 bases; unmatched junction nucleotides: 7. CDR1 KGHSH and CDR2 LQKENI come from the germline V gene. General study points: At ibrutinib response, clonality increased, and at progression it declined back toward baseline.

This clone has a handful of counts. Its antigen remains unidentified. The V gene is TRBV18, the J gene TRBJ1-2, with 7 nucleotides matching TRBD1. Source: PBMCs, taken after 24 months of ibrutinib treatment. The TCR comes from a human donor with chronic lymphocytic leukemia. CDR3 loop: CASSQGQDHGYTF. Here the CDR3 DNA reads TGTGCCAGCTCCCAAGGACAGGACCATGGCTACACCTTC.